A single sample gave rise to the 4 T cell receptor beta chains below, sequenced in a study of shared clonotypes between healthy human individuals. Method: immunoSEQ multiplex PCR; TCRdb's copy keeps in-frame clones and lacks some. The sample consists of under 600,000 clones, about 96% of them appearing once. The material sequenced was naive CD4+ T cells sorted from blood. Subset given: CD45RA+ positively selected. The receptors come from a young woman in good health.

The chain carries TRBV28 and TRBJ2-3, with D possibly matching TRBD1 (6 bases). The germline gives CDR1 MDHEN, CDR2 SYDVKM. Trimming took 4 bases from V and 1 from J, leaving 18 bases between them. The CDR3 spans 17 residues. The CDR3 region has the DNA TGTGCCAGCAGTTCCGCCCAGGGGATGGGAGGCACAGATACGCAGTATTTT. Its protein product is CASSSAQGMGGTDTQYF.

The rearrangement joins TRBV6-1 to TRBJ1-2; D is possibly TRBD1 (6 bases). Germline CDR1 is MNHNS and CDR2 is SASEGT. CDR3 length equals 13 residues. Trimming removed 7 bases from V and 8 bases from J, with 17 bases in between. As DNA, the CDR3 is TGTGCCAGCATGGGGACACCCTCTACCGGCTACACCTTC. Protein product: CASMGTPSTGYTF.

V is TRBV27 and J is TRBJ1-4; D ambiguous. Germline assignment: CDR1 MNHEY and CDR2 SMNVEV (reference sequence). This CDR3 is built from 14 residues. The V and J ends lost 3 bases and 5 bases respectively, with 10 bases between them. The DNA for the CDR3 is TGTGCCAGCAGTTTGCGGTCCGACAATGAAAAACTGTTTTTT. Amino acid sequence: CASSLRSDNEKLFF.

V is TRBV10-3 and J is TRBJ2-7; D perhaps matches TRBD1 (5 bases). Per the germline V gene, CDR1 is ENHRY and CDR2 is SYGVKD. Trimming took 2 bases from V and 6 from J, leaving 11 bases between them. The CDR3 consists of 13 residues. The CDR3 DNA is TGTGCCATCAGTGAGGCAGGGTCGCGCGAGCAGTACTTC. This encodes CAISEAGSREQYF.